This entry describes one T cell receptor (beta chain). Its recognized antigen is unknown. Per-base quality was not reported, and no clone a single base away is much larger than it. Patients with a history of autoimmune disease or receiving systemic immunosuppression were excluded from the trial. Peripheral blood for TCR sequencing was collected from all dose cohorts at baseline, on cycle 4 day 1, and on cycle 7 day 1. Samples were obtained from an open-label, multicenter, first-in-human phase I dose-escalation trial of ivuxolimab. The trial enrolled adults with locally advanced or metastatic head and neck squamous cell, hepatocellular, melanoma or renal cell carcinoma. Before TCR sequencing, CD4+ and CD8+ T cells were separately sorted from peripheral blood. Genomic DNA was isolated from the sorted cells so that the TCRbeta CDR3 region could be sequenced. TCRbeta CDR3 regions were sequenced using the immunoSEQ Assay. TCRdb took over this immuneACCESS table, retaining in-frame rearrangements with V and J assigned. Such tables are incomplete; in checked studies, under half of the missing clones stem from an unresolved V gene, and the remainder is unexplained. The sample has 70,000 or so clones on record, 80% to 90% of them singletons. The ten largest clonotypes hold more than 5.5% of the sample.

The entry originates in a study of OX40 agonist ivuxolimab in advanced cancers. Background on the whole study: Ivuxolimab was a fully human IgG2 agonistic monoclonal antibody targeting the costimulatory receptor OX40 (CD134). Partial responses were achieved by three dose-escalation patients, of whom one had hepatocellular carcinoma and two had cutaneous melanoma. Intravenous ivuxolimab was administered to patients every 2 weeks at six dose levels: 0.01, 0.1, 0.3, 1.5, 3 and 10 mg/kg. In the dose-escalation cohort, approximately 83% of patients were male, and the mean age was 60 years with a range of roughly 20 to 80. Among the approximately 50 dose-escalation patients, around 20 had hepatocellular carcinoma, around 15 melanoma, 9 renal cell carcinoma and 9 head and neck cancer. Patients were allowed to have had prior anti-PD-1, anti-PD-L1 or anti-CTLA-4 therapy, and 30% to 40% of the dose-escalation patients had previously received checkpoint inhibitors. Peripheral TCRbeta sequencing was intended to test whether TCR sequence diversity was altered and clonal T-cell expansion was caused by ivuxolimab. The paper describes the monotherapy dose-escalation part (N ≈ 49 patients) of the phase I trial of ivuxolimab.

The investigation overall reported the following: Antigen specificity was not determined for the clonally expanded peripheral T cells. At doses of 0.1 to 3.0 mg/kg, clonal expansion of both CD4+ and CD8+ blood T cells was observed from baseline to week 6. In the 0.1-3.0 mg/kg groups, partial responders were among the patients with the lowest normalized peripheral clonal expansion, particularly in CD8+ T cells. Low levels of normalized T-cell clonal expansion were also shown by some nonresponding patients. After ivuxolimab, expanded clones were on average more numerous among CD8+ T cells than among CD4+ T cells.

This TCR was sampled from an adult with an advanced solid tumor such as melanoma, head and neck, liver or kidney cancer. The specimen was CD4+ or CD8+ T cells sorted from blood, collected in a trial of the OX40 agonist ivuxolimab.

CDR3 region: CASSQDGTGPPRRFF. In nucleotides, the sequence is TGCGCCAGCAGCCAAGATGGGACCGGACCCCCTCGGAGGTTCTTC. The chain employs TRBV4-3 and TRBJ2-1; the D region is possibly TRBD1 or TRBD2, each matching across 5 bases. The germline V gene specifies LGHNA as CDR1 and YSLEER as CDR2. Including the terminal cysteine and phenylalanine, the CDR3 comprises 15 residues. The read is trimmed to its CDR3 DNA, 45 bases read in frame from base 1. V drops 0 bases and J drops 15 bases, leaving 21 bases in between.